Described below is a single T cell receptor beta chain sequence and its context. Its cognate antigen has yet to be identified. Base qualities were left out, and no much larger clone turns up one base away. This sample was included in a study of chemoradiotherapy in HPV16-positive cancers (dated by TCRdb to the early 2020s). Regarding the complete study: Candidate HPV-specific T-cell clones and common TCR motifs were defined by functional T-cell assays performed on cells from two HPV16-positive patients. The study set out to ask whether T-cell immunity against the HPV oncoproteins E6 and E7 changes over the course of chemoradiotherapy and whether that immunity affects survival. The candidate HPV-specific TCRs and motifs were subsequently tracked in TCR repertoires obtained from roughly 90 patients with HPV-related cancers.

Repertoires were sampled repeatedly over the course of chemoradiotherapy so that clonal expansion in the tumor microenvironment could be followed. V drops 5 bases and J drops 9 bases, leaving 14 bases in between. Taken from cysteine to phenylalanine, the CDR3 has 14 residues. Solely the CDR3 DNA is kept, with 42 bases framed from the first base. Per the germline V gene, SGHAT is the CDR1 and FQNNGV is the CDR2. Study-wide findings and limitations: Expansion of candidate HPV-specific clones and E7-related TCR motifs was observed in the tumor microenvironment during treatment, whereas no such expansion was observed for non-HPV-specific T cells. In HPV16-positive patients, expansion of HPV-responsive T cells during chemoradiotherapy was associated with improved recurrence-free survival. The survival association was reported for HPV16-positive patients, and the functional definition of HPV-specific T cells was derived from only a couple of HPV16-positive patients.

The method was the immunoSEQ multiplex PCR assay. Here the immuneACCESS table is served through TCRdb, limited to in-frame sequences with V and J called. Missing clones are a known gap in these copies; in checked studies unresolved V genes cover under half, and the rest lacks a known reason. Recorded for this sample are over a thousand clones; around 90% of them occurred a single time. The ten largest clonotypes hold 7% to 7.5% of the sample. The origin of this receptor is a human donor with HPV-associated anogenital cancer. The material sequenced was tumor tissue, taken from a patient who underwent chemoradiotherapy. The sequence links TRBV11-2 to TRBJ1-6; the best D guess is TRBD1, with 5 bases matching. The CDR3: CASSPVSGSSPLHF. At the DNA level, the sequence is TGTGCCAGCAGCCCGGTCTCAGGGAGTTCACCCCTCCACTTT.